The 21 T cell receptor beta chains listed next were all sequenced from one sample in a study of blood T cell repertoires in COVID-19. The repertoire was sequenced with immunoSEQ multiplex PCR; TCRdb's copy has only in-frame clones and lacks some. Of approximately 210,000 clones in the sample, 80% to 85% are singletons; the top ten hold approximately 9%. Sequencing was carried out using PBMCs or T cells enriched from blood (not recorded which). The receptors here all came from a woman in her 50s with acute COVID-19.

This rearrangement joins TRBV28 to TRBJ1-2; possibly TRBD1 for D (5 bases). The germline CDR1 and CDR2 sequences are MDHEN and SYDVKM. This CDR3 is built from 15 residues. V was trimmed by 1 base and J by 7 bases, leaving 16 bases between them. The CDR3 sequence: CASSLLGALSAGYTF. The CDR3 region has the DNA TGTGCCAGCAGTTTATTAGGGGCCCTCTCGGCTGGCTACACCTTC.

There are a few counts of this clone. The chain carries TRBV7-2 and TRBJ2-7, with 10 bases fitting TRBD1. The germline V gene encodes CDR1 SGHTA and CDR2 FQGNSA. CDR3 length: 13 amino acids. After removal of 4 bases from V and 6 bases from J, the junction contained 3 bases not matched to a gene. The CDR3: CASSWDRGSEQYF. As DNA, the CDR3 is TGTGCCAGCAGCTGGGACAGGGGTTCCGAGCAGTACTTC.

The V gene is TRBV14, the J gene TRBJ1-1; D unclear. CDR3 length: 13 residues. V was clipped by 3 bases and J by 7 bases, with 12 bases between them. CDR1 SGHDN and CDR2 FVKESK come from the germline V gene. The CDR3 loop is CASSQENGLEAFF. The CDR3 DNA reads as TGTGCCAGCAGCCAGGAGAACGGACTTGAAGCTTTCTTT.

CDR3 bases: TGTGCCAGCAGCTTGGTACAGGGCTTTACCACCGGGGAGCTGTTTTTT. It is translated as CASSLVQGFTTGELFF. The chain links TRBV5-8 to TRBJ2-2; D might be TRBD1 (6 bases). The germline V gene encodes CDR1 SGHTS and CDR2 YDEGEE. The V end lost 0 bases, the J end lost 4 bases, and 13 bases lay between the germline ends. This CDR3 contains 16 residues.

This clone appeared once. The CDR3 region has the DNA TGTGCCAGCAGGACAGGGGGCGACACCGGGGAGCTGTTTTTT. Translated, it gives CASRTGGDTGELFF. The chain couples TRBV6-4 to TRBJ2-2; 10 nucleotides match TRBD1. Germline trimming cut 6 bases from V and 3 bases from J; bases unmatched to any gene: 1. CDR3 size: 14 residues. CDR1 and CDR2 from the germline V gene are MRHNA and SNTAGT.

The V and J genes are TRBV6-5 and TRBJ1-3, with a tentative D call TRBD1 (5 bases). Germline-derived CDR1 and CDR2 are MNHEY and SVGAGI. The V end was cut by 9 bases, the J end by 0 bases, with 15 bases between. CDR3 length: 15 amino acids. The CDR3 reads CARNWGGLSGNTIYF. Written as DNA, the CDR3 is TGTGCCAGAAACTGGGGGGGACTCTCTGGAAACACCATATATTTT.

The CDR3 region is CASSRISRPNTGELFF. As DNA, the CDR3 is TGCGCCAGCAGCCGAATCTCTAGACCGAACACCGGGGAGCTGTTTTTT. The chain recombines TRBV5-1 with TRBJ2-2; no firm D call. The ends were cut back, 4 bases at V and 0 bases at J, with 13 bases in the middle. The CDR3 is 16 amino acids. From germline, CDR1 is SGHRS and CDR2 YFSETQ.

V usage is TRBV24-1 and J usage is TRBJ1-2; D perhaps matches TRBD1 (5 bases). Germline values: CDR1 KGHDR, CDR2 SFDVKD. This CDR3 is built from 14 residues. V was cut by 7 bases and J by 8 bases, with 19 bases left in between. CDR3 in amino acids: CATSPGPTQAGYTF. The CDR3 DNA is TGTGCCACCAGCCCAGGACCGACACAGGCCGGCTACACCTTC.

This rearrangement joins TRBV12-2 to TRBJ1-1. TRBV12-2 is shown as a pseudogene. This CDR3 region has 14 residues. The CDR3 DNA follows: TGTGCAAGTCGCTTAGCCCCCGGGGGCACTGAAGCTTTCTTT. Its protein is CASRLAPGGTEAFF.

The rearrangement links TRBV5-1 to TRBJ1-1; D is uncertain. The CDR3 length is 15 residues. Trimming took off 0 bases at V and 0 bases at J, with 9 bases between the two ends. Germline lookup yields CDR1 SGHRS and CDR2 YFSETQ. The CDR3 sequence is CASSLDREMNTEAFF. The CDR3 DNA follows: TGCGCCAGCAGCTTGGACCGGGAGATGAACACTGAAGCTTTCTTT.

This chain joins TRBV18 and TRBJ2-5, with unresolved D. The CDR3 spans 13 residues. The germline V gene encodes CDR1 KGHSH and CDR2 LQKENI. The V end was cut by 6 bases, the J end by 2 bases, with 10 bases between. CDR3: CASSPRFQETQYF. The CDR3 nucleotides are TGTGCCAGCTCCCCCCGGTTTCAAGAGACCCAGTACTTC.

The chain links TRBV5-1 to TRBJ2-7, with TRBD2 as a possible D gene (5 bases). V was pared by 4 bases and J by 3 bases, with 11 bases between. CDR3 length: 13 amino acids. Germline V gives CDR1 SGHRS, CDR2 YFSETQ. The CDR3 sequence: CASSPSGNYEQYF. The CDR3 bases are TGCGCCAGCAGCCCGAGCGGCAACTACGAGCAGTACTTC. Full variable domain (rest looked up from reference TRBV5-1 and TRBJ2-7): KAGVTQTPRYLIKTRGQQVTLSCSPISGHRSVSWYQQTPGQGLQFLFEYFSETQRNKGNFPGRFSGRQFSNSRSEMNVSTLELGDSALYLCASSPSGNYEQYFGPGTRLTVT.

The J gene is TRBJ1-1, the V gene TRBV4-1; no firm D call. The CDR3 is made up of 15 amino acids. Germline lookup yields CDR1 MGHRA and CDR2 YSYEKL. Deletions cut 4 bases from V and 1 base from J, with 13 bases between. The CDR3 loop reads CASSLEAARNTEAFF. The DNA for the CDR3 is TGCGCCAGCAGCCTTGAAGCCGCCCGGAACACTGAAGCTTTCTTT.

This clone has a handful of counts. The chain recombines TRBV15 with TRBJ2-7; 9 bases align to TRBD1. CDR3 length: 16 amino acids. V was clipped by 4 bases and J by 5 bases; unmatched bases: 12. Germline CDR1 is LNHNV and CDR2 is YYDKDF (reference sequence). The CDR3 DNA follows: TGTGCCACCAGCACGGGCCGGGACAGGGAATTGCACGAGCAGTACTTC. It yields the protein CATSTGRDRELHEQYF.

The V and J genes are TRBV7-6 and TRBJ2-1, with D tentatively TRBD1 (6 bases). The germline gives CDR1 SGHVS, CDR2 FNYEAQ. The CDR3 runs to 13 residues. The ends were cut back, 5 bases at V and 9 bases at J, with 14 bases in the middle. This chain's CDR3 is CASSRTASGEQFF. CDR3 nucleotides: TGTGCCAGCAGCAGGACAGCAAGTGGTGAGCAGTTCTTC.

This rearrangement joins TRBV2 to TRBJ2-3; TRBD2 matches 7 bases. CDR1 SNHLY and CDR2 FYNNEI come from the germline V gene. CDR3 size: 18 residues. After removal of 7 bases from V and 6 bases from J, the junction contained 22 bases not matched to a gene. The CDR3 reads CASILRVAAGASGDTQYF. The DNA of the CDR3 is TGTGCCAGCATCCTAAGGGTAGCTGCGGGAGCGTCGGGGGATACGCAGTATTTT.

The CDR3 loop reads CASSGRGSPLHF. The CDR3 DNA reads TGTGCCAGCAGTGGGAGGGGTTCACCCCTCCACTTT. V is TRBV6-1 and J is TRBJ1-6; possible D gene TRBD1, 5 bases. V was shortened by 4 bases and J by 9 bases, with 7 bases between the two germline ends. The CDR3 length is 12 residues. CDR1 and CDR2 (germline): MNHNS, SASEGT.

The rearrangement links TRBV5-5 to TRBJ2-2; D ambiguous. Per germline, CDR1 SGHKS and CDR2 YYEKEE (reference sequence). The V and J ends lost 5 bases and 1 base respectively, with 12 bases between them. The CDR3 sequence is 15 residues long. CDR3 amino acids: CASRPLWRNTGELFF. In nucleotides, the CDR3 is TGTGCCAGCAGGCCTCTTTGGAGGAACACCGGGGAGCTGTTTTTT.

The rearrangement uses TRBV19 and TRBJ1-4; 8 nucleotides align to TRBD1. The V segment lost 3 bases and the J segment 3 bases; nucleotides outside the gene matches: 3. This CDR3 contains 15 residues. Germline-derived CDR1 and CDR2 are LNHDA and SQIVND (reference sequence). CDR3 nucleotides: TGTGCCAGTAGTATCCGACAGGGGTCTAATGAAAAACTGTTTTTT. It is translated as CASSIRQGSNEKLFF.

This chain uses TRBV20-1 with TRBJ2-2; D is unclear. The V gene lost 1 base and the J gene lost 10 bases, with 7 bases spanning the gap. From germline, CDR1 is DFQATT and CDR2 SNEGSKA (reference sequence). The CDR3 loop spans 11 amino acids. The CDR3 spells CSARGLEELFF. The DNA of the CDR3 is TGCAGTGCTAGAGGTCTAGAGGAGCTGTTTTTT.

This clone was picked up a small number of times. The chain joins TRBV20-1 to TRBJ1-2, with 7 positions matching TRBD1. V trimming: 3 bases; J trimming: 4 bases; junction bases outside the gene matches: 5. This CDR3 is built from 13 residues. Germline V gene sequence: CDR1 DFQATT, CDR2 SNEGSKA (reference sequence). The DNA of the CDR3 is TGCAGTGCTAGTGAAACAGGGGTCTATGGCTACACCTTC. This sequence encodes CSASETGVYGYTF.